This T cell receptor beta chain was captured in a study of T cells in Graves' hyperthyroidism and ophthalmopathy (dated by TCRdb to about 2019). Notes on the research overall: Peripheral blood was collected at initial diagnosis, before any treatment. To identify distinguishing TCR V-J signatures, a discovery cohort of around 100 patients was used, comprising 40 to 45 with Graves' ophthalmopathy and 55 to 65 with stable Graves' hyperthyroidism. Whether ophthalmopathy could be predicted prospectively was tested in an independent validation cohort made up of 18 to 20 hyperthyroidism patients plus 17 patients who later progressed to ophthalmopathy. For training and testing, the roughly 93 patients in the discovery cohort were randomly divided in a 7:3 ratio. Thyroid tissue and blood T-cell repertoires from more than five Graves' hyperthyroidism patients were also compared in the study. After blood sampling, hyperthyroidism patients were treated with methimazole at a starting dose of 30 mg daily, and ophthalmopathy patients were treated with high-dose intravenous methylprednisolone. The paper describes TCR Vbeta CDR3 sequencing of about 140 peripheral blood samples, made up of under 50 ophthalmopathy patients, roughly 72 hyperthyroidism patients and roughly 17 progressor patients. What the research found in general, with its limitations: Most expanded thyroid clonotypes (frequency above 0.001) were also detected in blood, suggesting blood repertoires may reflect thyroid immune responses. In validation, the model predicted progression to ophthalmopathy with 65% to 71% sensitivity and roughly 72% specificity, a median of about 6.7 months before onset. Sample size was not statistically predetermined, and blinding of investigators to group allocation was not performed. A 13 V-J signature model separated ophthalmopathy from stable hyperthyroidism, with 87.88% sensitivity and 81% to 82% specificity in cross-validation and 80%/75% in testing.

Looking up the germline V gene yields CDR1 SGHDN and CDR2 FVKESK. Trimming removed 4 bases from V and 0 bases from J, leaving 15 bases between the germline ends. From the cysteine through the phenylalanine, the CDR3 covers 16 amino acids. This entry keeps only the CDR3 DNA: 48 bases, framed from base 1. Amplification of TCR beta CDR3 regions was carried out from RNA transcripts. The TCR CDR3 was subjected to a first round of RT-PCR using the HTBI primer set and the Qiagen OneStep RT-PCR kit. Libraries were constructed in a second round of multiplex PCR, after which size selection and purification were performed. Libraries were sequenced paired-end with 100 bp reads on an Illumina HiSeq2000. On the study's bioinformatics: Raw data were processed with SOAPnuke, discarding reads with adapters, uncalled bases, mean Phred below 15, or no exact constant-primer or identifier match. COPE v1.2.5 was used to merge the high-quality paired reads, and each unique nucleotide sequence was defined as a clonotype. MiTCR v1.1 was used to align clonotypes to the IMGT TRBV, TRBD and TRBJ reference segments. Analysis was restricted to V-J combinations with a frequency above 0.0001, which covered about 99% of repertoires. A TCS score was defined as the ratio of F50 (clonal expansion) to E x V (chaos), with BLOSUM62-based TCRdist applied between CDR3 peptides within each V-J. Welch's t-statistics and random forest reduced fewer than 550 V-J features to about 13, which were used in a naive Bayes classifier (R e1071). The public reads were run again by TCRdb, first through fastp at Q25 and then through MiXCR, and only productive beta chains were kept. Each CDR3 protein gets just one entry, which takes the most common genes and DNA from the rows behind it. TCRdb's processing, not the authors', yielded these V and J calls. In this sample the table shows some 650,000 distinct CDR3 sequences, about 16% of which occur a single time. Roughly 3.3% of the sample comes from the top ten.

In the ophthalmopathy patients, disease was moderately to severely active, with a Clinical Activity Score of 3 or more, a NOSPECS grade of 4 or more, and a duration of less than 3 months. Patients with uncontrolled infections, other autoimmune diseases, pregnancy or lactation were excluded. Clinical symptoms, serum thyroxine and TRAb, thyroid ultrasound, and orbital computed tomography formed the basis for the diagnoses. Ficoll-Paque density gradient centrifugation was used to isolate PBMCs from 8 to 10 ml of fresh peripheral blood. Total RNA was extracted using Trizol reagent, and RNA quality was assessed on an Agilent 2100 Bioanalyzer. This clonotype was picked up a small number of times. No cognate antigen has been identified for it. The sample holds no much larger clone one base away, and base qualities are not on file.

The sequencing input was blood. The sequence was collected from a woman aged 40 to 55 with Graves' ophthalmopathy. The rearranged chain carries TRBV14 and TRBJ1-1; a weak D assignment points to TRBD1 (6 bases agree). The CDR3 region: CASSRVTGSMNTEAFF. The DNA sequence reads TGTGCCAGCAGCCGTGTGACAGGCTCCATGAACACTGAAGCTTTCTTT.